These 12 T cell receptor beta chains originate from one sample sequenced in a study of response to subunit inactivated influenza vaccine. TCRdb called the RT-PCR reads again in MiXCR, with one record for every CDR3 protein. The data contain more than 700,000 distinct CDR3 sequences, 21% of them seen just once; the ten biggest clones take up roughly a tenth. This specimen consisted of PBMCs from blood, obtained more than 4 days after vaccination. All receptors come from a man aged 45 to 65 who received an inactivated influenza vaccine.

In this sample, this clonotype turned up many times. J is TRBJ1-5 and V is TRBV7-2, with D uncertain. This CDR3 spans 13 amino acids. Looked up from germline, CDR1 is SGHTA and CDR2 is FQGNSA. V was cut by 5 bases and J by 4 bases, with 9 bases left in between. CDR3 in amino acids: CASSPKVNQPQHF. CDR3 DNA sequence: TGTGCCAGCAGCCCCAAGGTGAATCAGCCCCAGCATTTT.

In its sample, this clonotype was seen a few times. The chain combines TRBV27 with TRBJ1-6, with D maybe TRBD1 (6 bases). V lost 0 bases, J lost 0 bases, and 6 bases lay in between. This CDR3 has 16 amino acids. Looked up from germline, CDR1 is MNHEY and CDR2 is SMNVEV (reference sequence). The CDR3 coding sequence is TGTGCCAGCAGTTTATCACAGGGCTCCTATAATTCACCCCTCCACTTT. Translated, it gives CASSLSQGSYNSPLHF.

This clonotype was recorded many times. This rearrangement joins TRBV3-1 to TRBJ2-7, with D perhaps matching TRBD1 (5 bases). CDR1 is LGHDT and CDR2 is YNNKEL in the germline V gene (reference sequence). This CDR3 has 13 amino acids. V was shortened by 2 bases and J by 6 bases, with 11 bases between the two germline ends. The CDR3 DNA reads as TGTGCCAGCAGCCAAAGACAGTCATCCGAGCAGTACTTC. Protein product: CASSQRQSSEQYF.

This clonotype was counted a few times. The chain couples TRBV7-2 to TRBJ2-3; D unclear. Germline loops: CDR1 SGHTA, CDR2 FQGNSA. V lost 1 base and J lost 2, with 13 bases in between. The CDR3 sequence is 16 residues long. The CDR3 loop is CASSLEGGSYTDTQYF. The CDR3 nucleotides are TGTGCCAGCAGCTTAGAGGGTGGCTCGTACACAGATACGCAGTATTTT.

CDR3 coding DNA: TGCAGTGCTAGGCCCGTGGCTAGCGGGAAAACAGATACGCAGTATTTT. Protein sequence: CSARPVASGKTDTQYF. The chain has TRBV20-1 and TRBJ2-3; the match to TRBD2 covers 9 bases. The CDR3 spans 16 residues. The germline gives CDR1 DFQATT, CDR2 SNEGSKA (reference sequence). The J segment lost 3 bases and the V segment lost 3 bases, leaving 10 bases of the junction unmatched.

In its sample, this clonotype was seen a few times. This chain connects TRBV20-1 to TRBJ2-5, with TRBD2 matching 9 bases. The CDR3 extends over 13 amino acids. Germline assignment: CDR1 DFQATT and CDR2 SNEGSKA (reference sequence). Losses at the gene ends were 3 bases for V and 5 bases for J; bases not matched to a gene: 4. The chain's CDR3 is CSARPLAGETQYF. CDR3 nucleotide sequence: TGCAGTGCTAGGCCGCTAGCGGGGGAGACCCAGTACTTC.

This clonotype has only a few counts. The chain combines TRBV24-1 with TRBJ2-3, with 9 bases fitting TRBD2. The V and J ends lost 3 bases and 0 bases, in that order; junction bases with no gene match: 3. CDR1 is KGHDR, CDR2 SFDVKD, per germline. The CDR3 is 16 residues long. The CDR3 region is CATSDPSGRSTDTQYF. DNA for the CDR3: TGTGCCACCAGTGATCCGAGCGGGAGGAGCACAGATACGCAGTATTTT.

Only one count was recorded for this clonotype. The gene calls are TRBV15 and TRBJ2-3; 9 nucleotides align to TRBD1. Trimming cost V 0 bases and J 1 base; bases outside gene matches: 8. Germline assignment: CDR1 LNHNV and CDR2 YYDKDF (reference sequence). This CDR3 is 18 amino acids long. The CDR3 sequence is CATSRDGDRDSGTDTQYF. DNA of the CDR3: TGTGCCACCAGCAGAGATGGGGACAGGGATTCGGGCACAGATACGCAGTATTTT.

The chain is built from TRBV4-3 and TRBJ2-7; no clear D gene. The CDR3 loop spans 13 amino acids. Trimming stripped 1 base from V and 6 bases from J, with 10 bases between. Germline-derived CDR1 and CDR2 are LGHNA and YSLEER. In DNA, the CDR3 is TGCGCCAGCAGCCAAGGTTATGGTATCGAGCAGTACTTC. Its translation: CASSQGYGIEQYF.

V is TRBV28 and J is TRBJ2-3; 11 nucleotides match TRBD2. V gave up 7 bases and J gave up 5 bases; unmatched junction bases: 5. The CDR3 covers 14 residues. Germline V CDR1 and CDR2: MDHEN, SYDVKM. The CDR3 reads CASIGSGRGDTQYF. Here the CDR3 DNA reads TGTGCCAGCATAGGTAGCGGGAGGGGAGATACGCAGTATTTT. The whole variable domain, filled in from reference TRBV28 and TRBJ2-3, reads DVKVTQSSRYLVKRTGEKVFLECVQDMDHENMFWYRQDPGLGLRLIYFSYDVKMKEKGDIPEGYSVSREKKERFSLILESASTNQTSMYLCASIGSGRGDTQYFGPGTRLTVL.

This clonotype has a handful of counts. The rearrangement links TRBV20-1 to TRBJ2-7; the D is unclear. Trimming left V 3 bases short and J 0 bases short, with 12 bases between. This CDR3 has 14 amino acids. Germline V gives CDR1 DFQATT, CDR2 SNEGSKA (reference sequence). DNA of the CDR3: TGCAGTGCTAGCCGACAAGACCGCTCCTACGAGCAGTACTTC. Encoded protein: CSASRQDRSYEQYF.

This clonotype has only one observation. This may arise from a read error, as a much more abundant clone is one base away. The CDR3 DNA reads TGTGCCATCAGCACTAGCGGCTACAATGAGCGGTTCTTC. Its protein product is CAISTSGYNERFF. V and J are TRBV10-3 and TRBJ2-1; 8 bases agree with TRBD2. Per germline, CDR1 ENHRY and CDR2 SYGVKD. The CDR3 covers 13 residues.